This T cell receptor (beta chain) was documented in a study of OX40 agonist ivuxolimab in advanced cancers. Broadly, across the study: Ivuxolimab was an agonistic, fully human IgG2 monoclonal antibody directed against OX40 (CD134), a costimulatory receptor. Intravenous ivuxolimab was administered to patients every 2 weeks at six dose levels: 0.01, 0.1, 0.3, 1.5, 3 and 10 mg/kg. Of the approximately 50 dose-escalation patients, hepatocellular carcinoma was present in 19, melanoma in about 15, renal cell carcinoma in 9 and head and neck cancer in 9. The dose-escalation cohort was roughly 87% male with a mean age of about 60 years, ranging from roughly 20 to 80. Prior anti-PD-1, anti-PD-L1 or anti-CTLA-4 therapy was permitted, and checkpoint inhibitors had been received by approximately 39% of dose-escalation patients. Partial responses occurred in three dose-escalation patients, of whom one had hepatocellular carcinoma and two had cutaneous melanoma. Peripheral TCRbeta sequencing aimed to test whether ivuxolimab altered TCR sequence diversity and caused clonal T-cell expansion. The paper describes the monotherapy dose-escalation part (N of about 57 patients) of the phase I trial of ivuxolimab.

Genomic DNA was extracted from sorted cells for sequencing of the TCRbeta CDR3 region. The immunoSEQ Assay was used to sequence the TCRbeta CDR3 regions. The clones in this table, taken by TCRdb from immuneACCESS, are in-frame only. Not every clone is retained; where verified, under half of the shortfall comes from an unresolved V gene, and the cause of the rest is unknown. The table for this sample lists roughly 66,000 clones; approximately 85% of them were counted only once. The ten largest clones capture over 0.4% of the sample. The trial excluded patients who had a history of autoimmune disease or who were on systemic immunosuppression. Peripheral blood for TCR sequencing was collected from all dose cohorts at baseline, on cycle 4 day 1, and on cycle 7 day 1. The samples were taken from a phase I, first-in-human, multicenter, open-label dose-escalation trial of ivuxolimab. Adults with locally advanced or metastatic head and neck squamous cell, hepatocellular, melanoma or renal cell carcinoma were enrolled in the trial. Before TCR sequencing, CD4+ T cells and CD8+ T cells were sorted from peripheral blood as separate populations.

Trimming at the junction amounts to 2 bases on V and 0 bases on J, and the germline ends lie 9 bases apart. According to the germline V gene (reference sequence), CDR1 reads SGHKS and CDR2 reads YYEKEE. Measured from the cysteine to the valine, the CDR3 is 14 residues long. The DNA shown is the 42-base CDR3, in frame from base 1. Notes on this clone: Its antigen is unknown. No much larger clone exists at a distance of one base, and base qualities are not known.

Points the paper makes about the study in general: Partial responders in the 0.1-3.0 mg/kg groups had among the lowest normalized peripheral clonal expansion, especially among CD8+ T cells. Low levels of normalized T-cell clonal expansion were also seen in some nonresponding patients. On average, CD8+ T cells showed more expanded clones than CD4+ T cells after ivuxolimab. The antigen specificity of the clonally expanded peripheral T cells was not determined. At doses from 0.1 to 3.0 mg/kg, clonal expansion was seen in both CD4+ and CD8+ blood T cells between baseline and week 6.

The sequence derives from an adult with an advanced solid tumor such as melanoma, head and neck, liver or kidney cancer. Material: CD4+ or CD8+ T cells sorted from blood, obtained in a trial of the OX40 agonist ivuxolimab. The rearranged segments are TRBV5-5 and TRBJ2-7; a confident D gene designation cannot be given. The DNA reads TGTGCCAGCAGCTTAGGGTTTAGCTCCTACGAGCAGTACGTC. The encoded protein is CASSLGFSSYEQYV.